Following are 27 T cell receptor beta chains from one sample sequenced in a study of blood T cell repertoires in COVID-19. Using immunoSEQ multiplex PCR, the repertoire was profiled, and TCRdb retains in-frame clones only, with some absent. The sample records about 190,000 clones, 84% being singletons. Sequencing was carried out using PBMCs or T cells enriched from blood (not recorded which). Receptor source: a woman aged 25 to 39 who had been exposed to COVID-19.

This rearrangement joins TRBV7-9 to TRBJ1-5; maybe TRBD1 (5 bases). Germline V gene lookup returns CDR1 SEHNR and CDR2 FQNEAQ (reference sequence). This CDR3 contains 13 residues. V was cut by 5 bases and J by 1 base, with 6 bases left in between. The CDR3 nucleotides are TGTGCCAGCAGCCGGGGGAGCAATCAGCCCCAGCATTTT. The encoded protein is CASSRGSNQPQHF.

The rearrangement joins TRBV16 to TRBJ2-5; TRBD2 agrees at 11 bases. The CDR3 totals 17 residues. The V segment lost 0 bases and the J segment 2 bases; nucleotides outside the gene matches: 5. Germline-derived CDR1 and CDR2 are KGHSY and FQNENV. The CDR3: CASSQSASGGSQETQYF. As DNA, the CDR3 is TGTGCCAGCAGCCAATCGGCTAGCGGGGGGTCACAAGAGACCCAGTACTTC.

The chain is built from TRBV29-1 and TRBJ1-1; D gene uncertain. Germline CDR1 SQVTM, CDR2 ANQGSEA. The CDR3 runs 11 residues. V dropped 3 bases and J dropped 4 bases, with 6 bases sitting between them. This CDR3 is CSVESSTEAFF. The DNA of the CDR3 is TGCAGCGTTGAGTCGAGCACTGAAGCTTTCTTT.

This clone was counted between two and nine times. The chain uses TRBV19 and TRBJ2-1; TRBD2 matches 12 bases. Germline CDR1 is LNHDA and CDR2 is SQIVND (reference sequence). This CDR3 is 16 amino acids long. The ends lost 2 bases at V and 5 bases at J; junction bases unmatched: 4. For the CDR3, the DNA is TGTGCCAGTAGTATAAGGACTAGCGGGGCTCACAATGAGCAGTTCTTC. Its protein is CASSIRTSGAHNEQFF.

V gene TRBV2 combines with J gene TRBJ1-4; 8 bases are a match to TRBD1. The CDR3 totals 15 residues. CDR1 is SNHLY and CDR2 is FYNNEI in the germline V gene. The V segment lost 5 bases and the J segment 6 bases; nucleotides outside the gene matches: 8. CDR3 sequence: CASSRQGLQDEKLFF. In nucleotides, the CDR3 is TGTGCCAGCAGTAGACAGGGGCTTCAAGATGAAAAACTGTTTTTT.

The chain couples TRBV5-4 to TRBJ2-3; 11 bases map to TRBD2. The junction had 4 bases not matched to a gene; V was cut back by 4 bases and J by 3 bases. The CDR3 has 15 residues. Germline CDR1 and CDR2: SGHNT and YYREEE (reference sequence). CDR3 sequence reads: CASSPSGGWTDTQYF. In nucleotides, the CDR3 is TGTGCCAGCAGCCCTAGCGGGGGGTGGACAGATACGCAGTATTTT. Filled out from reference TRBV5-4 and TRBJ2-3, the complete variable domain reads ETGVTQSPTHLIKTRGQQVTLRCSSQSGHNTVSWYQQALGQGPQFIFQYYREEENGRGNFPPRFSGLQFPNYSSELNVNALELDDSALYLCASSPSGGWTDTQYFGPGTRLTVL.

The chain is built from TRBV5-5 and TRBJ1-4; TRBD1 might be the D (6 bases). The germline V and J ends were trimmed by 4 bases and 7 bases, with 14 bases remaining between them. Germline V lookup: CDR1 SGHKS, CDR2 YYEKEE (reference sequence). The CDR3 covers 14 residues. CDR3 residues: CASSVQGWGEKLFF. The CDR3 coding sequence is TGTGCCAGCAGCGTACAGGGTTGGGGTGAAAAACTGTTTTTT.

The V and J genes are TRBV2 and TRBJ1-1; the D is unclear. This CDR3 comprises 10 residues. The germline gives CDR1 SNHLY, CDR2 FYNNEI. Trimming took off 7 bases at V and 6 bases at J, with 6 bases between the two ends. As DNA, the CDR3 is TGTGCCAGCATCTTCTCTGAAGCTTTCTTT. Translating gives CASIFSEAFF. The full variable domain, rest sourced from reference TRBV2 and TRBJ1-1, is EPEVTQTPSHQVTQMGQEVILRCVPISNHLYFYWYRQILGQKVEFLVSFYNNEISEKSEIFDDQFSVERPDGSNFTLKIRSTKLEDSAMYFCASIFSEAFFGQGTRLTVV.

The V call is TRBV27, the J call TRBJ1-1; 10 bases are shared with TRBD1. Germline V gene data show CDR1 as MNHEY and CDR2 as SMNVEV (reference sequence). This CDR3 region has 15 residues. V shed 6 bases and J 5 bases; nucleotides not matched to a gene: 9. CDR3 amino acids: CASRTPGQGRTEAFF. CDR3 nucleotide sequence: TGTGCCAGCAGAACTCCGGGACAGGGGAGGACTGAAGCTTTCTTT.

The J gene is TRBJ2-7, the V gene TRBV7-2, with 10 positions matching TRBD1. CDR1 is SGHTA, CDR2 FQGNSA, per germline. Trimming at V came to 6 bases and at J to 0 bases, leaving 5 bases not matched to a gene. The CDR3 is 15 residues long. The CDR3 loop reads CASRSDRGSSYEQYF. Here the CDR3 DNA reads TGTGCCAGCAGATCGGACAGGGGGAGCTCCTACGAGCAGTACTTC.

This clone has just a few counts. The CDR3 DNA follows: TGTGCCAGCAGCTGGGGGATCGGACTCGGGAGGTCCTACGAGCAGTACTTC. This codes for CASSWGIGLGRSYEQYF. This chain joins TRBV5-5 and TRBJ2-7, with TRBD2 matching 7 bases. J was trimmed by 1 base and V by 3 bases; bases with no gene match: 13. This CDR3 contains 17 residues. Germline lookup yields CDR1 SGHKS and CDR2 YYEKEE (reference sequence).

The rearrangement uses TRBV13 and TRBJ1-6; D is perhaps TRBD1 (5 bases). Trimming took 6 bases from V and 3 from J, leaving 12 bases between them. CDR3 length equals 15 residues. Germline CDR1 is PRHDT and CDR2 is FYEKMQ (reference sequence). CDR3 amino acids: CASRGPTGYNSPLHF. CDR3 sequence (DNA): TGTGCCAGCAGGGGGCCCACGGGCTATAATTCACCCCTCCACTTT.

The V call is TRBV7-9, the J call TRBJ1-2, with TRBD1 matching over 7 bases. V lost 3 bases and J lost 5; bases outside the gene matches: 6. The CDR3 length is 14 residues. Germline V CDR1 and CDR2: SEHNR, FQNEAQ (reference sequence). This CDR3 reads CASSFSTGLYGYTF. In nucleotides, the CDR3 is TGTGCCAGCAGCTTTTCGACAGGGCTTTATGGCTACACCTTC.

The V gene is TRBV15, the J gene TRBJ1-3; D call uncertain. Per germline, CDR1 LNHNV and CDR2 YYDKDF (reference sequence). The CDR3 contains 17 residues. V shed 0 bases and J shed 0 bases, with 12 bases lying between them. The CDR3 protein is CATSRDPRPSSGNTIYF. As DNA, the CDR3 is TGTGCCACCAGCAGAGATCCGAGGCCTAGCTCTGGAAACACCATATATTTT.

The chain has TRBV29-1 and TRBJ2-1, with D hard to call. V dropped 0 bases and J dropped 2 bases, with 11 bases sitting between them. The germline gives CDR1 SQVTM, CDR2 ANQGSEA. The CDR3 extends over 15 amino acids. The CDR3 nucleotides read TGCAGCGTTGAAGATGATAGCTCCCCCTACAATGAGCAGTTCTTC. Translating gives CSVEDDSSPYNEQFF.

The sample holds one count of this clone. V is TRBV2 and J is TRBJ2-3, with 13 bases that match TRBD2. V lost 6 bases and J lost 6; bases outside the gene matches: 6. CDR1 is SNHLY, CDR2 FYNNEI, per germline. CDR3 length: 15 amino acids. CDR3 residues: CASSELAGGVDTQYF. The DNA of the CDR3 is TGTGCCAGCAGCGAACTAGCGGGGGGGGTGGATACGCAGTATTTT. Complete variable domain (other parts from reference TRBV2 and TRBJ2-3): EPEVTQTPSHQVTQMGQEVILRCVPISNHLYFYWYRQILGQKVEFLVSFYNNEISEKSEIFDDQFSVERPDGSNFTLKIRSTKLEDSAMYFCASSELAGGVDTQYFGPGTRLTVL.

V gene TRBV5-1 combines with J gene TRBJ1-1; possibly TRBD1 for D (5 bases). This CDR3 contains 15 residues. Germline CDR1 SGHRS, CDR2 YFSETQ. Trimming shortened V by 0 bases and J by 1 base, and 10 bases separated the two germline ends. The CDR3: CASSLVQGSNTEAFF. The CDR3 DNA sequence: TGCGCCAGCAGCTTGGTTCAGGGATCGAACACTGAAGCTTTCTTT.

The genes are TRBV5-8 and TRBJ2-1, with 14 bases fitting TRBD2. J lost 8 bases, V lost 4 bases, and 5 bases had no gene match. The CDR3 is 15 amino acids. Germline V gene data show CDR1 as SGHTS and CDR2 as YDEGEE. The CDR3 DNA reads as TGTGCCAGCAGCCCCGGGACTAGCGGGGGAGATGAGCAGTTCTTC. Its protein is CASSPGTSGGDEQFF.

This rearrangement joins TRBV10-1 to TRBJ1-1; D is possibly TRBD1 (5 bases). The CDR3 sequence is 13 residues long. The V gene lost 10 bases and the J gene lost 10 bases, with 22 bases spanning the gap. Per the germline V gene, CDR1 is WNHNN and CDR2 is SYGVQD (reference sequence). CDR3 DNA sequence: TGCGCCACTAGTACAACAGATTTTAGGGGAGCTTTCTTT. Amino acid sequence: CATSTTDFRGAFF.

V and J are TRBV23-1 and TRBJ2-3; D is ambiguous. TRBV23-1 is labeled an ORF, and its function is uncertain. The CDR3 is 17 residues long. V was trimmed by 4 bases and J by 3 bases, leaving 20 bases between them. The CDR3 spells CASSLSYPGFRTDTQYF. CDR3 nucleotides: TGCGCCAGCAGTCTTAGCTACCCTGGTTTCCGGACAGATACGCAGTATTTT.

The chain is built from TRBV2 and TRBJ2-7; D unclear. The length of the CDR3 is 12 residues. The ends were cut back, 4 bases at V and 3 bases at J, with 7 bases in the middle. Germline V gene sequence: CDR1 SNHLY, CDR2 FYNNEI. CDR3 coding DNA: TGTGCCAGCAGTGTGTCGGTCTACGAGCAGTACTTC. This translates into CASSVSVYEQYF.

This rearrangement joins TRBV10-2 to TRBJ1-5; D is perhaps TRBD1 (5 bases). CDR1 and CDR2 (germline): WSHSY, SAAADI. This CDR3 contains 14 residues. The V end lost 4 bases, the J end lost 4 bases, and 11 bases lay between the germline ends. CDR3 sequence (DNA): TGCGCCAGCAGTGGAGACAGCCCGAATCAGCCCCAGCATTTT. It translates to CASSGDSPNQPQHF.

The genes are TRBV5-6 and TRBJ1-6, with no clear D. CDR3 length: 15 residues. The germline V gene has CDR1 SGHDT and CDR2 YYEEEE. V was pared by 0 bases and J by 9 bases, with 13 bases between. The CDR3 protein is CASSLEPGGSSPLHF. The CDR3 DNA sequence: TGTGCCAGCAGCTTGGAACCGGGAGGGAGTTCACCCCTCCACTTT. The variable domain in full, completed from reference TRBV5-6 and TRBJ1-6, reads DAGVTQSPTHLIKTRGQQVTLRCSPKSGHDTVSWYQQALGQGPQFIFQYYEEEERQRGNFPDRFSGHQFPNYSSELNVNALLLGDSALYLCASSLEPGGSSPLHFGNGTRLTVT.

The V call is TRBV5-1, the J call TRBJ2-2; 11 bases fit TRBD2. V lost 4 bases, J lost 0 bases, and 2 bases stayed unmatched. Germline V lookup: CDR1 SGHRS, CDR2 YFSETQ. The CDR3 runs 16 residues. CDR3 sequence reads: CASSLAGGPNTGELFF. DNA for the CDR3: TGCGCCAGCAGCCTAGCGGGGGGTCCGAACACCGGGGAGCTGTTTTTT.

The chain links TRBV27 to TRBJ1-1, with a possible D match to TRBD1 (5 bases). Germline V gene data show CDR1 as MNHEY and CDR2 as SMNVEV (reference sequence). Trimming removed 0 bases at V and 5 bases at J, with 13 bases between. The CDR3 sequence is 15 residues long. CDR3 amino acids: CASSLSGGDGTEAFF. In DNA, the CDR3 is TGTGCCAGCAGTTTATCGGGAGGGGATGGGACTGAAGCTTTCTTT.

This chain joins TRBV27 and TRBJ1-4, with TRBD1 as a possible D gene (6 bases). Germline CDR1 and CDR2: MNHEY and SMNVEV (reference sequence). The CDR3 extends over 15 amino acids. Deletions cut 3 bases from V and 3 bases from J, with 11 bases between. CDR3: CASSFLRTANEKLFF. The CDR3 nucleotides read TGTGCCAGCAGTTTCCTCCGGACAGCTAATGAAAAACTGTTTTTT.

In its sample, this clone was seen once. CDR3 in DNA: TGTGCCAGTATCAACAGGGGGGATGAAAAACTGTTTTTT. It is translated as CASINRGDEKLFF. V and J are TRBV19 and TRBJ1-4, with 8 bases that match TRBD1. CDR3 length: 13 amino acids. Germline assignment: CDR1 LNHDA and CDR2 SQIVND (reference sequence). Trimming removed 7 bases from V and 6 bases from J; junction bases left unmatched: 4.